Each of the 5 T cell receptor beta chains below was sequenced from the same sample in a study of blood T cell repertoires in COVID-19. Libraries were prepared by immunoSEQ multiplex PCR; TCRdb keeps only in-frame clonotypes and omits some of them. The sample contains fewer than 500,000 clones, more than 75% of which appear only once. Sequencing input: PBMCs or T cells enriched from blood (not recorded which). Source of these receptors: a young woman with acute COVID-19.

For the CDR3, the DNA is TGTGCCACCAGTGATCCTAGCGGGGGGGCCAACACCGGGGAGCTGTTTTTT. Its translation: CATSDPSGGANTGELFF. The V and J genes are TRBV24-1 and TRBJ2-2, with 12 bases fitting TRBD2. Germline CDR1 KGHDR, CDR2 SFDVKD. The V segment lost 3 bases and the J segment 2 bases; nucleotides outside the gene matches: 3. The CDR3 totals 17 residues.

V gene TRBV5-6 combines with J gene TRBJ1-2; TRBD1 might be the D (5 bases). V shed 2 bases and J shed 0 bases, with 11 bases lying between them. This CDR3 is built from 15 residues. Germline lookup yields CDR1 SGHDT and CDR2 YYEEEE. CDR3 loop: CASSFIQEPNYGYTF. CDR3 in DNA: TGTGCCAGCAGCTTTATACAGGAACCTAACTATGGCTACACCTTC.

The chain carries TRBV7-6 and TRBJ1-2; D is undetermined. CDR1 SGHVS and CDR2 FNYEAQ come from the germline V gene. CDR3 length equals 16 residues. V shed 5 bases and J shed 3 bases, with 19 bases lying between them. The CDR3 protein is CASSARVPEEDYGYTF. Written as DNA, the CDR3 is TGTGCCAGCAGCGCGAGGGTCCCGGAGGAGGACTATGGCTACACCTTC.

A single count supports this clone. The gene calls are TRBV18 and TRBJ2-3; D may be TRBD2 (5 bases). The CDR3 is 17 amino acids. V gave up 2 bases and J gave up 1 base, with 16 bases separating them. Germline assignment: CDR1 KGHSH and CDR2 LQKENI. Written as DNA, the CDR3 is TGTGCCAGCTCACCAGCTCTTGGGCCCGGGGGCACAGATACGCAGTATTTT. Its protein product is CASSPALGPGGTDTQYF.

The chain carries TRBV19 and TRBJ2-1; 11 positions match TRBD2. The CDR3 is 14 residues long. Germline-derived CDR1 and CDR2 are LNHDA and SQIVND (reference sequence). Trimming at V came to 7 bases and at J to 10 bases, leaving 9 bases not matched to a gene. CDR3 bases: TGTGCCAGTAAGAGTAGCGGGGGGGTCTGGGAGCAGTTCTTC. It is translated as CASKSSGGVWEQFF.